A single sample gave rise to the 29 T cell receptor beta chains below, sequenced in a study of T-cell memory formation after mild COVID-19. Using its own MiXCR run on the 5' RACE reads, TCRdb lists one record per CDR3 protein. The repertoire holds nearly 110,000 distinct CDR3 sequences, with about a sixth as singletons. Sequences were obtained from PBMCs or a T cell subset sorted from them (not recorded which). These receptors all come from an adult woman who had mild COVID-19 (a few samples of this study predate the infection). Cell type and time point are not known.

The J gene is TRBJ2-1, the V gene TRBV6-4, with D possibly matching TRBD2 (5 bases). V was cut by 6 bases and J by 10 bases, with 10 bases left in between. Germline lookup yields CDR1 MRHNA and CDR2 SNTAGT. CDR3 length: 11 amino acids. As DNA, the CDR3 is TGTGCCAGCAGCAATGGCGGGGAGCAGTTCTTC. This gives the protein CASSNGGEQFF.

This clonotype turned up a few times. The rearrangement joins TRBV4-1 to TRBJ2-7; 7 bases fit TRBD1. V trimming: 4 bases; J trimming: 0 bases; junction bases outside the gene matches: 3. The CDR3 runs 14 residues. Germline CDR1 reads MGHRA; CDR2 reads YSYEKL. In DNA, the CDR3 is TGCGCCAGCAGCCCCGGGACAGCCTCCTACGAGCAGTACTTC. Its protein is CASSPGTASYEQYF.

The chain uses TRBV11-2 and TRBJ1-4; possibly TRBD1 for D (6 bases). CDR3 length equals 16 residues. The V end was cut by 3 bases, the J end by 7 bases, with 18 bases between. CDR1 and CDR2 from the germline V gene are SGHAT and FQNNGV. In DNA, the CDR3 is TGTGCCAGCAGCTTGGGGGCCTCTAACCTCCTTGAAAAACTGTTTTTT. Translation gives CASSLGASNLLEKLFF.

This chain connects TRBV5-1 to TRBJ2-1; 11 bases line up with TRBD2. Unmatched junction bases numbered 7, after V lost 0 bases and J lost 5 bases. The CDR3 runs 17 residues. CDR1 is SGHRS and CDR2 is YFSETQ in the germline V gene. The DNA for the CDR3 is TGCGCCAGCAGCTTGGGGTTAGCGGGAGGGCTCAACAATGAGCAGTTCTTC. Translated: CASSLGLAGGLNNEQFF.

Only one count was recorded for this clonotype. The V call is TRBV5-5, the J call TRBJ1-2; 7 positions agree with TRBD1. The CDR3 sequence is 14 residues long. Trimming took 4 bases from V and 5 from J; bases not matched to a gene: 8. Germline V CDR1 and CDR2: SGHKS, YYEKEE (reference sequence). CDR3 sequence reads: CASSEGQIGYGYTF. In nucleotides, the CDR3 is TGTGCCAGCAGCGAGGGACAGATCGGGTATGGCTACACCTTC.

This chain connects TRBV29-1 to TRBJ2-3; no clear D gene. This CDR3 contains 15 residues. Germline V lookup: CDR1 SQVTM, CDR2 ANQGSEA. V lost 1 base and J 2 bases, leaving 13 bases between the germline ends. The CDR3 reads CSVEGLDKITDTQYF. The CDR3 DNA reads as TGCAGCGTTGAAGGCCTGGATAAAATCACAGATACGCAGTATTTT.

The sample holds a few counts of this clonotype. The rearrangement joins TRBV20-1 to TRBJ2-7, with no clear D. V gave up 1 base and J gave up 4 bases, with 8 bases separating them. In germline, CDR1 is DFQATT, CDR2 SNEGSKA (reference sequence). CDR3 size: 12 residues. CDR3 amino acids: CSARVGGYEQYF. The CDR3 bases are TGCAGTGCTAGAGTGGGTGGTTACGAGCAGTACTTC.

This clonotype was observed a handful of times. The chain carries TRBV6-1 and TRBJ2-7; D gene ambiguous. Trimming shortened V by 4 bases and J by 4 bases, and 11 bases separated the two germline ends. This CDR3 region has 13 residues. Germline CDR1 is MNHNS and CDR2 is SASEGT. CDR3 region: CASSGTDDYEQYF. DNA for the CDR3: TGTGCCAGCAGTGGAACTGACGATTACGAGCAGTACTTC.

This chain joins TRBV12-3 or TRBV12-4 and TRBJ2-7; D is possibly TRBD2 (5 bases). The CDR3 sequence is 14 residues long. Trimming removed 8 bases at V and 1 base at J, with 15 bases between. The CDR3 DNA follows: TGTGCCAGCGCCATCGCCGGACTGTCCTACGAGCAGTACTTC. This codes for CASAIAGLSYEQYF.

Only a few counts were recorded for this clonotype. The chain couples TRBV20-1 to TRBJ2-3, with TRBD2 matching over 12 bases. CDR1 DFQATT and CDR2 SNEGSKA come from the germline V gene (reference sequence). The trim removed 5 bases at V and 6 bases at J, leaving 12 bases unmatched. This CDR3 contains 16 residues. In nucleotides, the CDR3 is TGCAGTGCTTGGGAACTAGCGGGAGGCGATTGGGATACGCAGTATTTT. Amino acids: CSAWELAGGDWDTQYF.

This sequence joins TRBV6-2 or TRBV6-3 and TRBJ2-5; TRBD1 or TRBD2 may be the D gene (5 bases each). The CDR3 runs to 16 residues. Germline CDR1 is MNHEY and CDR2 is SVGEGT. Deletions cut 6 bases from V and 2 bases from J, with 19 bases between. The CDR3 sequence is CASRTPRGTLQETQYF. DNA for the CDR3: TGTGCCAGCAGAACCCCGAGAGGGACCCTTCAAGAGACCCAGTACTTC.

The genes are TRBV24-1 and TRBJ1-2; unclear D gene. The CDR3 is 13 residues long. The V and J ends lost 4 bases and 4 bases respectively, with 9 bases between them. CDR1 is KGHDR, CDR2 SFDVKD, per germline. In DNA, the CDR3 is TGTGCCACCAGTGAGGAGGGCCTCTATGGCTACACCTTC. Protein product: CATSEEGLYGYTF.

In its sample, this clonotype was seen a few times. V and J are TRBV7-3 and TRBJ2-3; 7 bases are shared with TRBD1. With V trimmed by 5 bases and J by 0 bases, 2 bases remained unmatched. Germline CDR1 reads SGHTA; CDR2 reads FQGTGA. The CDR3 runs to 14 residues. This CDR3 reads CASSLQGSTDTQYF. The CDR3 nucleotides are TGTGCCAGCAGCCTACAGGGGAGCACAGATACGCAGTATTTT.

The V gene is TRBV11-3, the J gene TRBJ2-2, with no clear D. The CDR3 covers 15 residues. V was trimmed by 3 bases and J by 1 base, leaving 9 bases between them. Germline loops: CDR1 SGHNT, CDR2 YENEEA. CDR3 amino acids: CASSFWTGNTGELFF. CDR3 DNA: TGTGCCAGCAGCTTCTGGACGGGGAACACCGGGGAGCTGTTTTTT.

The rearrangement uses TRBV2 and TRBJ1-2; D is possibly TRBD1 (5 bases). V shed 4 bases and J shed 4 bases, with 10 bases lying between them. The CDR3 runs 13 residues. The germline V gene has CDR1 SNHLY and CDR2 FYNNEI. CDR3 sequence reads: CASSGTPLYGYTF. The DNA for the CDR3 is TGTGCCAGCAGTGGGACACCCCTCTATGGCTACACCTTC.

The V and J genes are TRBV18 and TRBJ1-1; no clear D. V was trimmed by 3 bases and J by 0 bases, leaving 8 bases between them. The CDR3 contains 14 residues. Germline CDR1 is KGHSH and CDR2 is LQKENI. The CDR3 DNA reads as TGTGCCAGCTCACCCAACCCGATGAACACTGAAGCTTTCTTT. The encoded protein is CASSPNPMNTEAFF.

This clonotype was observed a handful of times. The DNA for the CDR3 is TGCGCCAGCAGCTTAATTGCAACTAATGAAAAACTGTTTTTT. Its translation: CASSLIATNEKLFF. The chain couples TRBV5-1 to TRBJ1-4; no clear D gene. Germline CDR1 is SGHRS and CDR2 is YFSETQ. This CDR3 has 14 amino acids. V was shortened by 2 bases and J by 0 bases, with 5 bases between the two germline ends.

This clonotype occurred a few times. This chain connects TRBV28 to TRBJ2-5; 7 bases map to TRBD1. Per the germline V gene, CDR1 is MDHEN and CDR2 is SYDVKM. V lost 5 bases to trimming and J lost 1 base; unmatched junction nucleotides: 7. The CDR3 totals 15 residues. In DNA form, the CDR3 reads TGTGCCAGCAGTGTACGGACAGGCCTCCAAGAGACCCAGTACTTC. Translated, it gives CASSVRTGLQETQYF.

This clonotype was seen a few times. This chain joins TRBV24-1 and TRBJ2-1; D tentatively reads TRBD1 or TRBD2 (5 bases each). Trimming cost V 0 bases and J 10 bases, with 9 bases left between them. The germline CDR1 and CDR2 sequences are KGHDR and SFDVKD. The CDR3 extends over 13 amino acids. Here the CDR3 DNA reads TGTGCCACCAGTGATTTGCTTGGGACCGAGCAGTTCTTC. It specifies CATSDLLGTEQFF.

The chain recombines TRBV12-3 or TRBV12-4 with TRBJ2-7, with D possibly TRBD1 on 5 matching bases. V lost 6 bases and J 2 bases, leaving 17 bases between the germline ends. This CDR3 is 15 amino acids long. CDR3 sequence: CASRPPADNPYEQYF. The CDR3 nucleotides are TGTGCCAGCAGACCCCCCGCGGACAACCCCTACGAGCAGTACTTC.

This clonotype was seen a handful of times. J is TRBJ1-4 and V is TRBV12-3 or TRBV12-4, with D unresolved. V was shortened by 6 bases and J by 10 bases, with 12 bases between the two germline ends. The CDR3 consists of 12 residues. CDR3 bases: TGTGCCAGCAGACCGGGAGGTCTAAAACTGTTTTTT. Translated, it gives CASRPGGLKLFF.

The CDR3 nucleotides read TGTGCCAGCAGCCGCGTCGGGGCCGGGAACTATGGCTACACCTTC. It encodes CASSRVGAGNYGYTF. The rearrangement links TRBV7-9 to TRBJ1-2, with D possibly TRBD1 on 5 matching bases. This CDR3 contains 15 residues. Germline values: CDR1 SEHNR, CDR2 FQNEAQ (reference sequence). Trimming took off 5 bases at V and 2 bases at J, with 15 bases between the two ends.

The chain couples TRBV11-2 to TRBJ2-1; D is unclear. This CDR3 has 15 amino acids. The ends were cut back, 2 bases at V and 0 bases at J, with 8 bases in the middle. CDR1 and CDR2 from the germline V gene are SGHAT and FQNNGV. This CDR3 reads CASSLFGSSYNEQFF. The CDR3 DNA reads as TGTGCCAGCAGCTTATTCGGTAGCTCCTACAATGAGCAGTTCTTC.

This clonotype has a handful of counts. This CDR3 reads CASSLAFKFRLYSNQPQHF. For the CDR3, the DNA is TGTGCCAGCAGTTTAGCGTTTAAGTTCAGGTTGTATAGCAATCAGCCCCAGCATTTT. This chain links TRBV12-3 or TRBV12-4 with TRBJ1-5; D not resolved. The CDR3 is 19 residues long. The V end lost 0 bases, the J end lost 0 bases, and 18 bases lay between the germline ends.

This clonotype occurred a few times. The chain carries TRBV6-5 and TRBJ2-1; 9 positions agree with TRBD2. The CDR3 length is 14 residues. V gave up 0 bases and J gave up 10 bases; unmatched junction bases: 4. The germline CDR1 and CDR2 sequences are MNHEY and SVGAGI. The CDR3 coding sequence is TGTGCCAGCAGTTACTCGGCGGGGGGGCTGGAGCAGTTCTTC. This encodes CASSYSAGGLEQFF.

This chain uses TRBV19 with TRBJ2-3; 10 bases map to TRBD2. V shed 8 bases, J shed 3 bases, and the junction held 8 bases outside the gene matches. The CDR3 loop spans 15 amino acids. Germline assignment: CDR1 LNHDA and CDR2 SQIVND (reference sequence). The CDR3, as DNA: TGTGCCAGTTGCCTAGCGGGAGCCTATACAGATACGCAGTATTTT. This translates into CASCLAGAYTDTQYF.

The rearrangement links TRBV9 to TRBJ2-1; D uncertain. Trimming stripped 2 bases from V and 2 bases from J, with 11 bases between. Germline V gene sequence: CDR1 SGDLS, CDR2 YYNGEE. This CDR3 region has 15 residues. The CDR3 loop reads CASSVAVAPYNEQFF. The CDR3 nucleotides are TGTGCCAGCAGCGTTGCGGTAGCCCCCTACAATGAGCAGTTCTTC.

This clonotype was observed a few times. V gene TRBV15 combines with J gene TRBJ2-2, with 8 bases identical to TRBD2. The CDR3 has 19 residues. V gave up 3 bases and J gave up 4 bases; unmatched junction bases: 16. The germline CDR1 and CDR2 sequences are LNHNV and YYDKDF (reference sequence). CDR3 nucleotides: TGTGCCACCAGCAGTGTGGTCTTTCGGCGGGGGGCCCCCACCGGGGAGCTGTTTTTT. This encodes CATSSVVFRRGAPTGELFF.

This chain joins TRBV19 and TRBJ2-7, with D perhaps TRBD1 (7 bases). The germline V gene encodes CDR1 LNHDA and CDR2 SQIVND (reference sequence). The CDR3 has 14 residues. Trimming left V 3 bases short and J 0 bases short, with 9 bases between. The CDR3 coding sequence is TGTGCCAGTAGTATGCGGGACAGCTCCTACGAGCAGTACTTC. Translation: CASSMRDSSYEQYF.